This passage covers 28 T cell receptor beta chains from one sample sequenced in a study of blood T cell repertoires in COVID-19. Data came from immunoSEQ multiplex PCR; TCRdb stores just in-frame clones and leaves some out. The sample holds 220,000 or so clones, 80% to 90% seen once. Specimen: PBMCs or T cells enriched from blood (not recorded which). The receptors were sampled from a woman aged 45-65 years with acute COVID-19.

The chain links TRBV7-2 to TRBJ2-7, with TRBD1 matching over 10 bases. V trimming: 6 bases; J trimming: 4 bases; junction bases outside the gene matches: 3. The CDR3 contains 13 residues. CDR1 and CDR2 from the germline V gene are SGHTA and FQGNSA. CDR3 sequence: CASSRQGAYEQYF. The CDR3 DNA reads TGTGCCAGCAGTAGACAGGGGGCATACGAGCAGTACTTC.

The chain couples TRBV6-5 to TRBJ2-2; 7 nucleotides align to TRBD2. In germline, CDR1 is MNHEY, CDR2 SVGAGI. CDR3 size: 16 residues. V trimming: 4 bases; J trimming: 4 bases; junction bases outside the gene matches: 9. CDR3 DNA sequence: TGTGCCAGCAGTTTCAAGACTAGCCGGGGCACCGGGGAGCTGTTTTTT. Its translation is CASSFKTSRGTGELFF.

CDR3 loop: CSASPGGASNQPQHF. CDR3 DNA sequence: TGCAGTGCTAGTCCTGGCGGGGCAAGCAATCAGCCCCAGCATTTT. V is TRBV20-1 and J is TRBJ1-5; D may be TRBD1 (5 bases). The CDR3 runs 15 residues. Trimming cost V 3 bases and J 1 base, with 13 bases left between them. The germline V gene has CDR1 DFQATT and CDR2 SNEGSKA (reference sequence).

The chain couples TRBV20-1 to TRBJ1-2; D not certain. V was clipped by 5 bases and J by 5 bases, with 9 bases between them. CDR1 DFQATT and CDR2 SNEGSKA come from the germline V gene (reference sequence). This CDR3 contains 11 residues. In nucleotides, the CDR3 is TGCAGTGCTCCTCAGGTTTATGGCTACACCTTC. Amino acid sequence: CSAPQVYGYTF.

The chain employs TRBV2 and TRBJ1-2; the D gene is possibly TRBD1 (6 bases). Germline CDR1 SNHLY, CDR2 FYNNEI. V lost 3 bases, J lost 0 bases, and 11 bases lay in between. CDR3 length: 15 amino acids. The CDR3 DNA sequence: TGTGCCAGCAGTGATGGGGACACTTCTAACTATGGCTACACCTTC. Its protein is CASSDGDTSNYGYTF.

The chain employs TRBV21-1 and TRBJ1-2; TRBD1, the table's D call, lacks a check against the DNA. TRBV21-1 is a pseudogene locus. This CDR3 has 13 residues. For the CDR3, the DNA is TGTGCCAGCAGCGCCCGCCGGACAGTGAGGTACACCTTC. Protein: CASSARRTVRYTF.

The J gene is TRBJ1-1, the V gene TRBV7-9; 9 bases are shared with TRBD1. Per germline, CDR1 SEHNR and CDR2 FQNEAQ (reference sequence). V trimming: 10 bases; J trimming: 4 bases; junction bases outside the gene matches: 13. This CDR3 comprises 15 residues. CDR3 in DNA: TGTGCCACCGGGACAGGGCGCAGTAGTGGCACTGAAGCTTTCTTT. Residues: CATGTGRSSGTEAFF.

The chain couples TRBV27 to TRBJ2-7; D is possibly TRBD1 (6 bases). Germline lookup yields CDR1 MNHEY and CDR2 SMNVEV (reference sequence). CDR3 length: 14 residues. Trimming removed 6 bases at V and 2 bases at J, with 14 bases between. The CDR3 protein is CASSLGAPAYEQYF. The CDR3 nucleotides read TGTGCCAGCAGCTTGGGGGCACCCGCCTACGAGCAGTACTTC.

As DNA, the CDR3 is TGCGCCAGCAGCTTACTGACAGGAGCTAACTATGGCTACACCTTC. Translated: CASSLLTGANYGYTF. The rearrangement uses TRBV5-1 and TRBJ1-2; tentatively, D is TRBD1 (6 bases). Trimming pared 2 bases from V and 0 bases from J, leaving 11 bases between. In germline, CDR1 is SGHRS, CDR2 YFSETQ. The CDR3 loop spans 15 amino acids.

The rearrangement links TRBV7-6 to TRBJ1-1, with TRBD1 matching over 8 bases. Germline V gives CDR1 SGHVS, CDR2 FNYEAQ. Trimming cost V 2 bases and J 1 base; bases outside gene matches: 6. This CDR3 is built from 16 residues. The CDR3, as DNA: TGTGCCAGCAGCTTACCAGCCACAGGGGGGAACACTGAAGCTTTCTTT. This sequence encodes CASSLPATGGNTEAFF.

V is TRBV3-1 (or the pseudogene TRBV3-2) and J is TRBJ1-5; D unclear. This CDR3 comprises 16 residues. Germline CDR1 LGHDT, CDR2 YNNKEL (reference sequence). Trimming left V 3 bases short and J 2 bases short, with 14 bases between. This chain's CDR3 is CASSHSGNFCNQPQHF. The CDR3 nucleotides read TGTGCCAGCAGCCACAGCGGGAACTTTTGCAATCAGCCCCAGCATTTT.

V is TRBV28 and J is TRBJ1-2; possible D gene TRBD1, 5 bases. CDR1 is MDHEN, CDR2 SYDVKM, per germline. The CDR3 runs to 12 residues. CDR3 nucleotides: TGTGCTACGGAGGAGGGGCCTAGTGGCTACACCTTC. It specifies CATEEGPSGYTF.

The V call is TRBV6-5, the J call TRBJ2-7; possible D gene TRBD1, 5 bases. Germline values: CDR1 MNHEY, CDR2 SVGAGI. CDR3 size: 14 residues. Trimming shortened V by 6 bases and J by 1 base, and 13 bases separated the two germline ends. The CDR3 sequence is CASRQTDISYEQYF. The CDR3 DNA sequence: TGTGCCAGCAGGCAGACAGACATTTCCTACGAGCAGTACTTC.

The V and J genes are TRBV4-2 and TRBJ2-2; 9 bases agree with TRBD1. The CDR3 is made up of 18 amino acids. J lost 7 bases, V lost 1 base, and 13 bases had no gene match. Germline lookup yields CDR1 LGHNA and CDR2 YNFKEQ. The CDR3 DNA sequence: TGTGCCAGCAGCCAAGTTGGGACAGGGACTCGGGCTGGCGGGGAGCTGTTTTTT. The encoded protein is CASSQVGTGTRAGGELFF.

The chain uses TRBV7-2 and TRBJ1-5, with 7 bases fitting TRBD1. The germline V gene has CDR1 SGHTA and CDR2 FQGNSA. This CDR3 region has 15 residues. The V and J ends lost 2 bases and 9 bases, in that order; junction bases with no gene match: 10. CDR3: CASSLPDRVGGPQHF. CDR3 DNA sequence: TGTGCCAGCAGCTTACCCGACAGGGTGGGTGGGCCCCAGCATTTT.

V is TRBV14 and J is TRBJ1-1; the D gene is possibly TRBD1 (5 bases). With 1 base removed from V and 5 bases from J, the gap between germline ends came to 17 bases. Germline lookup yields CDR1 SGHDN and CDR2 FVKESK. The CDR3 runs to 16 residues. The CDR3 region is CASSQVPGLISTEAFF. Here the CDR3 DNA reads TGTGCCAGCAGCCAAGTCCCGGGACTAATTTCAACTGAAGCTTTCTTT.

This chain joins TRBV6-2 or TRBV6-3 and TRBJ1-4; 10 nucleotides match TRBD1. The CDR3 extends over 15 amino acids. V shed 4 bases and J 6 bases; nucleotides not matched to a gene: 5. Per germline, CDR1 MNHEY and CDR2 SVGEGT. CDR3 in amino acids: CASSSAGTGDEKLFF. In DNA form, the CDR3 reads TGTGCCAGCAGTTCCGCCGGGACAGGGGATGAAAAACTGTTTTTT.

V and J are TRBV7-2 and TRBJ2-3, with D perhaps matching TRBD2 (6 bases). Looked up from germline, CDR1 is SGHTA and CDR2 is FQGNSA. The CDR3 runs to 14 residues. V was trimmed by 1 base and J by 7 bases, leaving 12 bases between them. The CDR3 protein is CASSLDSGTNTQYF. CDR3 DNA sequence: TGTGCCAGCAGCTTAGATAGCGGCACGAATACGCAGTATTTT. Full variable domain (rest looked up from reference TRBV7-2 and TRBJ2-3): GAGVSQSPSNKVTEKGKDVELRCDPISGHTALYWYRQSLGQGLEFLIYFQGNSAPDKSGLPSDRFSAERTGGSVSTLTIQRTQQEDSAVYLCASSLDSGTNTQYFGPGTRLTVL.

The rearrangement joins TRBV9 to TRBJ2-1, with TRBD2 matching over 7 bases. Per the germline V gene, CDR1 is SGDLS and CDR2 is YYNGEE. The CDR3 length is 15 residues. Germline trimming cut 3 bases from V and 3 bases from J; bases unmatched to any gene: 6. CDR3 sequence: CASSAASGGYNEQFF. In DNA, the CDR3 is TGTGCCAGCAGCGCCGCTAGCGGAGGCTACAATGAGCAGTTCTTC.

This clone is a singleton in its sample. V and J are TRBV6-2 or TRBV6-3 and TRBJ1-2; tentative D call: TRBD1 (6 bases). In germline, CDR1 is MNHEY, CDR2 SVGEGT. V was trimmed by 4 bases and J by 4 bases, leaving 10 bases between them. The CDR3 has 13 amino acids. The CDR3 nucleotides read TGTGCCAGCAGTTTCCAGGGGTCCTATGGCTACACCTTC. The encoded protein is CASSFQGSYGYTF.

The V gene is TRBV28, the J gene TRBJ2-1, with D tentatively TRBD2 (5 bases). CDR3 length: 15 residues. V lost 7 bases and J 5 bases, leaving 18 bases between the germline ends. Germline CDR1 is MDHEN and CDR2 is SYDVKM. CDR3 coding DNA: TGTGCCAGCACCCTCACCGCTGGACTCAACAATGAGCAGTTCTTC. This translates into CASTLTAGLNNEQFF. The full variable domain, with the rest looked up from reference TRBV28 and TRBJ2-1, is DVKVTQSSRYLVKRTGEKVFLECVQDMDHENMFWYRQDPGLGLRLIYFSYDVKMKEKGDIPEGYSVSREKKERFSLILESASTNQTSMYLCASTLTAGLNNEQFFGPGTRLTVL.

The chain's CDR3 is CASSMGQGDTEAFF. As DNA, the CDR3 is TGTGCCAGTAGTATGGGACAGGGAGACACTGAAGCTTTCTTT. This rearrangement joins TRBV19 to TRBJ1-1; 9 bases are a match to TRBD1. CDR3 length: 14 residues. The germline V gene encodes CDR1 LNHDA and CDR2 SQIVND (reference sequence). The J segment lost 3 bases and the V segment lost 3 bases, leaving 2 bases of the junction unmatched.

This rearrangement joins TRBV27 to TRBJ2-1; TRBD2 matches 9 bases. V dropped 4 bases and J dropped 7; count of bases not matched to a gene: 8. The CDR3 totals 15 residues. Germline lookup yields CDR1 MNHEY and CDR2 SMNVEV (reference sequence). This CDR3 reads CASSSLAGALNEQFF. Here the CDR3 DNA reads TGTGCCAGCAGTTCTTTAGCGGGAGCGCTTAATGAGCAGTTCTTC.

This clone was picked up a small number of times. V and J are TRBV28 and TRBJ1-1, with D possibly TRBD1 on 6 matching bases. Per the germline V gene, CDR1 is MDHEN and CDR2 is SYDVKM. Trimming removed 2 bases at V and 0 bases at J, with 13 bases between. The length of the CDR3 is 16 residues. The CDR3 reads CASSLGGAIVNTEAFF. CDR3 nucleotide sequence: TGTGCCAGCAGTTTAGGGGGGGCTATTGTGAACACTGAAGCTTTCTTT.

CDR3 protein: CASSWAGYQETQYF. The CDR3 DNA is TGTGCCAGCAGCTGGGCGGGGTACCAAGAGACCCAGTACTTC. The J gene is TRBJ2-5, the V gene TRBV5-4, with D perhaps TRBD2 (6 bases). The CDR3 totals 14 residues. Germline values: CDR1 SGHNT, CDR2 YYREEE (reference sequence). The V and J ends lost 3 bases and 0 bases respectively, with 9 bases between them.

V is TRBV4-3 and J is TRBJ2-1; TRBD2 might be the D (6 bases). The V end lost 2 bases, the J end lost 4 bases, and 9 bases lay between the germline ends. The CDR3 covers 14 residues. Germline V lookup: CDR1 LGHNA, CDR2 YSLEER. The CDR3 nucleotides are TGCGCCAGCAGCCAACCCGGGACTTACAATGAGCAGTTCTTC. This translates into CASSQPGTYNEQFF.

The chain recombines TRBV5-1 with TRBJ1-5; D unresolved. This CDR3 has 13 residues. CDR1 SGHRS and CDR2 YFSETQ come from the germline V gene. Trimming cost V 4 bases and J 6 bases, with 11 bases left between them. This CDR3 is CASSEGELQPQHF. CDR3 DNA sequence: TGCGCCAGCAGCGAGGGTGAGCTTCAGCCCCAGCATTTT.

This clone has only one observation. V usage is TRBV15 and J usage is TRBJ2-5, with 8 bases lining up with TRBD2. The CDR3 covers 16 residues. Trimming took 5 bases from V and 2 from J; bases not matched to a gene: 10. Germline CDR1 LNHNV, CDR2 YYDKDF (reference sequence). The CDR3, as DNA: TGTGCCACCAGCGTAGGGGGTAGCGGGAATCAAGAGACCCAGTACTTC. Protein product: CATSVGGSGNQETQYF.